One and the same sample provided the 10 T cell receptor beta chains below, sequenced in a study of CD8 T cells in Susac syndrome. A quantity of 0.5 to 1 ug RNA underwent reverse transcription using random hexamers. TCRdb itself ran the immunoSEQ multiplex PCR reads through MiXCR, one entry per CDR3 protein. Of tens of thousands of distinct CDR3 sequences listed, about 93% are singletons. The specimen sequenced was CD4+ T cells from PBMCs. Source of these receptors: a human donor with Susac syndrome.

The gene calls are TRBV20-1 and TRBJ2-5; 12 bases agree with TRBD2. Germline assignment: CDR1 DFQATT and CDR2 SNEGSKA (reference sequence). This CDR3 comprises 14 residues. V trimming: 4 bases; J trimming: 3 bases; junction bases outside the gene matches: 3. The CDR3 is CSATGLAGKETQYF. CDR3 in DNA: TGCAGTGCTACCGGACTAGCGGGGAAAGAGACCCAGTACTTC.

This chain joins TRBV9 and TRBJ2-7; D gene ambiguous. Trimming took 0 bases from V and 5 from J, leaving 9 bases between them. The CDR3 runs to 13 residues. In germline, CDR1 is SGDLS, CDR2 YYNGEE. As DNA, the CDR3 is TGTGCCAGCAGCGTAGCTTCCGGGCACGAGCAGTACTTC. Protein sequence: CASSVASGHEQYF.

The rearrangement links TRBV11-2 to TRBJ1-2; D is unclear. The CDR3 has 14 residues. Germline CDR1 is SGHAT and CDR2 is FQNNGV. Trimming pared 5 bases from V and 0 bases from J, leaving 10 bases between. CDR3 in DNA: TGTGCCAGCAGCCCTCCGGGAGCTAACTATGGCTACACCTTC. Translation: CASSPPGANYGYTF.

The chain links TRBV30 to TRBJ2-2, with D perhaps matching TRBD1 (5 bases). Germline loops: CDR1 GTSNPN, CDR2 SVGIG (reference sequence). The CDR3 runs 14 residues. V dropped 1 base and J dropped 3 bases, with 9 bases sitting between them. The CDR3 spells CAWSGREDTGELFF. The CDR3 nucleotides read TGTGCCTGGAGTGGCAGGGAAGACACCGGGGAGCTGTTTTTT.

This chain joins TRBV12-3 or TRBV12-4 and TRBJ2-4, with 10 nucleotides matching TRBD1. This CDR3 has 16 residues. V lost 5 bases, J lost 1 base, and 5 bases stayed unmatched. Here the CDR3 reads CASSTGQGGAKNIQYF. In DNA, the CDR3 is TGTGCCAGCAGTACCGGACAGGGGGGTGCCAAAAACATTCAGTACTTC.

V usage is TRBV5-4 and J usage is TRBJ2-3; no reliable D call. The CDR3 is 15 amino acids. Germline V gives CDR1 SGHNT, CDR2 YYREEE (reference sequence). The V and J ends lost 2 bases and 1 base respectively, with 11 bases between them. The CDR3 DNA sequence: TGTGCCAGCAGCTTTATCGTCGCTGGCACAGATACGCAGTATTTT. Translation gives CASSFIVAGTDTQYF.

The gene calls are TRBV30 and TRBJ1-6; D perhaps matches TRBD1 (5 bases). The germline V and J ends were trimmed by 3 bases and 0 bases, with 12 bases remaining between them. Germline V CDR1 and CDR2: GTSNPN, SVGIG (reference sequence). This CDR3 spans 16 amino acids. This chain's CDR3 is CAWRLRGGSYNSPLHF. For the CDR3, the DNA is TGTGCCTGGAGATTGAGGGGAGGCTCCTATAATTCACCCCTCCACTTT.

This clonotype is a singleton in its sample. CDR3 sequence: CASSLGGQGLGDGYTF. The CDR3 nucleotides are TGCGCCAGCAGCTTGGGTGGACAGGGGCTGGGTGATGGCTACACCTTC. This sequence joins TRBV5-1 and TRBJ1-2, with TRBD1 matching 9 bases. The CDR3 is made up of 16 amino acids. Trimming at V came to 0 bases and at J to 6 bases, leaving 9 bases not matched to a gene. The germline gives CDR1 SGHRS, CDR2 YFSETQ.

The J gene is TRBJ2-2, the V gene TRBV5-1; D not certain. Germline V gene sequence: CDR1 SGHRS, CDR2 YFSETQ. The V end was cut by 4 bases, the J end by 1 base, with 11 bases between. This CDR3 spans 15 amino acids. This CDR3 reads CASSNRYQNTGELFF. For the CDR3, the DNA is TGCGCCAGCAGCAACAGATACCAGAACACCGGGGAGCTGTTTTTT.

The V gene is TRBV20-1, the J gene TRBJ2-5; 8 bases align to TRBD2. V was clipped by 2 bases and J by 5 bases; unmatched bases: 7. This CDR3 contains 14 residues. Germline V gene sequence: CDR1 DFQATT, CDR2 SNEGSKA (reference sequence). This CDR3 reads CSARKAGGVETQYF. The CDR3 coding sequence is TGCAGTGCTAGAAAGGCGGGGGGCGTGGAGACCCAGTACTTC.